A selection of T cell receptor beta chains follows, all from one sample in a study of Ad26.COV2.S vaccination and SARS-CoV-2 variants. Here immunoSEQ multiplex PCR was the method, and the copy in TCRdb shows in-frame clones only, minus some. Of fewer than 600,000 clones listed, 80% to 90% are singletons. The sequencing used peripheral blood, collected in a trial of Ad26.COV2.S vaccine versus placebo. Source of these receptors: a person between 18 and 60 years old who received the Ad26.COV2.S COVID-19 vaccine or a placebo. Each CDR3 is given with its conserved first and last residue. A D gene is named only where the DNA matches it firmly. Rows may omit the clone size; those that give it use once, few, many or a size class.

abundance: NA
v_gene: TRBV20-1
j_gene: TRBJ2-7
d_gene: NA
CDR3aa: CSARRADEQYF
CDR3nt: TGCAGTGCTCGACGGGCCGACGAGCAGTACTTC

abundance: NA
v_gene: TRBV7-9
j_gene: TRBJ1-6
d_gene: TRBD1
CDR3aa: CASRSDREAYNSPLHF
CDR3nt: TGTGCCAGCAGGTCCGACAGGGAGGCCTATAATTCACCCCTCCACTTT

abundance: NA
v_gene: TRBV29-1
j_gene: TRBJ2-7
d_gene: NA
CDR3aa: CSVVHGASYEQYF
CDR3nt: TGCAGCGTTGTGCACGGGGCCTCCTACGAGCAGTACTTC

abundance: NA
v_gene: TRBV15
j_gene: TRBJ2-1
d_gene: NA
CDR3aa: CATRARDYNEQFF
CDR3nt: TGTGCCACCCGGGCTAGGGACTACAATGAGCAGTTCTTC

abundance: NA
v_gene: TRBV6-2/TRBV6-3
j_gene: TRBJ1-2
d_gene: NA
CDR3aa: CASSYRDPANYGYTF
CDR3nt: TGTGCCAGCAGTTACAGGGACCCAGCTAACTATGGCTACACCTTC

abundance: NA
v_gene: TRBV19
j_gene: TRBJ2-3
d_gene: TRBD2
CDR3aa: CASSTLAGVTDTQYF
CDR3nt: TGTGCCAGTAGTACTTTAGCGGGAGTCACAGATACGCAGTATTTT

abundance: NA
v_gene: TRBV3-1/TRBV3-2
j_gene: TRBJ2-7
d_gene: NA
CDR3aa: CASSPTVSSRGEQYF
CDR3nt: TGTGCCAGCAGCCCAACAGTCTCCTCGAGGGGCGAGCAGTACTTC

abundance: NA
v_gene: TRBV19
j_gene: TRBJ1-2
d_gene: NA
CDR3aa: CASSKRDFYGYTF
CDR3nt: TGTGCCAGTAGTAAGAGGGACTTTTATGGCTACACCTTC

abundance: NA
v_gene: TRBV7-7
j_gene: TRBJ1-4
d_gene: TRBD1
CDR3aa: CASSPGTGGMGEKLFF
CDR3nt: TGTGCTAGCAGCCCCGGGACAGGAGGAATGGGTGAAAAACTGTTTTTT

abundance: NA
v_gene: TRBV7-9
j_gene: TRBJ1-1
d_gene: NA
CDR3aa: CASSFGVLLNTEAFF
CDR3nt: TGTGCCAGCAGCTTTGGGGTCCTACTGAACACTGAAGCTTTCTTT

abundance: NA
v_gene: TRBV7-8
j_gene: TRBJ1-5
d_gene: NA
CDR3aa: CASSLGRSRGNQPQHF
CDR3nt: TGTGCCAGCAGCCTGGGACGGTCTAGGGGCAATCAGCCCCAGCATTTT

abundance: NA
v_gene: TRBV2
j_gene: TRBJ2-7
d_gene: NA
CDR3aa: CASRPGLPSSEQYF
CDR3nt: TGTGCCAGCAGACCGGGTCTCCCCTCCTCCGAGCAGTACTTC

abundance: NA
v_gene: TRBV27
j_gene: TRBJ1-5
d_gene: TRBD1
CDR3aa: CASSPGTENQPQHF
CDR3nt: TGTGCCAGCAGTCCCGGGACAGAAAATCAGCCCCAGCATTTT

abundance: NA
v_gene: TRBV6-5
j_gene: TRBJ2-7
d_gene: NA
CDR3aa: CATLKTVPPYEQYF
CDR3nt: TGTGCCACTTTAAAGACAGTCCCGCCCTACGAGCAGTACTTC

abundance: NA
v_gene: TRBV19
j_gene: TRBJ2-5
d_gene: NA
CDR3aa: CASSIGLAVGETQYF
CDR3nt: TGTGCCAGTAGTATAGGGCTAGCTGTTGGAGAGACCCAGTACTTC

abundance: NA
v_gene: TRBV12-3/TRBV12-4
j_gene: TRBJ1-1
d_gene: TRBD1
CDR3aa: CASSRTGTTEAFF
CDR3nt: TGTGCCAGCAGCCGGACAGGGACCACTGAAGCTTTCTTT

abundance: few
v_gene: TRBV4-1
j_gene: TRBJ1-4
d_gene: TRBD1
CDR3aa: CASSLGQGLTNEKLFF
CDR3nt: TGCGCCAGCAGCCTCGGACAGGGATTAACTAATGAAAAACTGTTTTTT

abundance: NA
v_gene: TRBV5-1
j_gene: TRBJ2-3
d_gene: NA
CDR3aa: CASSLGVGSTDTQYF
CDR3nt: TGCGCCAGCAGCTTGGGGGTGGGGAGCACAGATACGCAGTATTTT

abundance: NA
v_gene: TRBV30
j_gene: TRBJ2-7
d_gene: TRBD1
CDR3aa: CAWSEQGANEQYF
CDR3nt: TGTGCCTGGAGTGAACAGGGGGCTAACGAGCAGTACTTC

abundance: many
v_gene: TRBV24-1
j_gene: TRBJ2-3
d_gene: NA
CDR3aa: CATSDQITDTQYF
CDR3nt: TGTGCCACCAGTGACCAGATCACAGATACGCAGTATTTT

abundance: NA
v_gene: TRBV11-2
j_gene: TRBJ1-4
d_gene: NA
CDR3aa: CASSRLTQGEKLFF
CDR3nt: TGTGCCAGCAGCAGGCTTACCCAGGGTGAAAAACTGTTTTTT

abundance: NA
v_gene: TRBV5-5
j_gene: TRBJ1-1
d_gene: NA
CDR3aa: CASSLAAMNTEAFF
CDR3nt: TGTGCCAGCAGCTTGGCAGCCATGAACACTGAAGCTTTCTTT

abundance: NA
v_gene: TRBV5-1
j_gene: TRBJ2-1
d_gene: TRBD1
CDR3aa: CASSLEGAGYNEQFF
CDR3nt: TGCGCCAGCAGCTTGGAGGGGGCTGGATACAATGAGCAGTTCTTC

abundance: NA
v_gene: TRBV7-9
j_gene: TRBJ2-1
d_gene: TRBD2
CDR3aa: CASSSGLAPVNEQFF
CDR3nt: TGTGCCAGCAGCTCCGGACTAGCCCCTGTGAATGAGCAGTTCTTC

abundance: NA
v_gene: TRBV6-2/TRBV6-3
j_gene: TRBJ1-2
d_gene: NA
CDR3aa: CASSTVVPNYGYTF
CDR3nt: TGTGCCAGCAGTACAGTGGTCCCTAACTATGGCTACACCTTC

abundance: NA
v_gene: TRBV30
j_gene: TRBJ2-4
d_gene: NA
CDR3aa: CAWATSPGIQYF
CDR3nt: TGTGCCTGGGCGACTAGTCCGGGCATTCAGTACTTC

abundance: NA
v_gene: TRBV9
j_gene: TRBJ2-4
d_gene: NA
CDR3aa: CASSFNIGGGGIQYF
CDR3nt: TGTGCCAGCAGCTTCAACATCGGGGGTGGAGGGATTCAGTACTTC

abundance: NA
v_gene: TRBV6-5
j_gene: TRBJ1-3
d_gene: NA
CDR3aa: CASTNLRSSGNTIYF
CDR3nt: TGTGCCAGCACAAATCTTCGTAGCTCTGGAAACACCATATATTTT

abundance: NA
v_gene: TRBV9
j_gene: TRBJ2-7
d_gene: NA
CDR3aa: CASSRGAGHSYEQYF
CDR3nt: TGTGCCAGCAGTCGTGGGGCGGGACATAGCTACGAGCAGTACTTC

abundance: NA
v_gene: TRBV14
j_gene: TRBJ2-7
d_gene: NA
CDR3aa: CASSQDISYEQYF
CDR3nt: TGTGCCAGCAGCCAGGACATCTCCTACGAGCAGTACTTC

abundance: NA
v_gene: TRBV2
j_gene: TRBJ2-1
d_gene: TRBD2
CDR3aa: CASTPGTSGTHEQFF
CDR3nt: TGTGCCAGCACCCCCGGGACTAGCGGGACCCATGAGCAGTTCTTC

abundance: NA
v_gene: TRBV7-8
j_gene: TRBJ1-5
d_gene: NA
CDR3aa: CASSNPPGQPQHF
CDR3nt: TGTGCCAGCAGTAATCCCCCGGGGCAGCCCCAGCATTTT

abundance: NA
v_gene: TRBV6-5
j_gene: TRBJ1-6
d_gene: TRBD1
CDR3aa: CASSYAGGWSSPLHF
CDR3nt: TGTGCCAGCAGTTACGCAGGGGGCTGGAGTTCACCCCTCCACTTT

abundance: NA
v_gene: TRBV7-9
j_gene: TRBJ2-7
d_gene: NA
CDR3aa: CASSLAGSGDEQYF
CDR3nt: TGTGCCAGCAGCTTAGCAGGGAGCGGCGACGAGCAGTACTTC

abundance: once
v_gene: TRBV5-8
j_gene: TRBJ2-3
d_gene: TRBD2
CDR3aa: CASSPRGGTDTQYF
CDR3nt: TGTGCCAGCAGCCCGAGGGGAGGGACGGATACGCAGTATTTT

abundance: NA
v_gene: TRBV4-1
j_gene: TRBJ2-3
d_gene: NA
CDR3aa: CASSQASGVPDTQYF
CDR3nt: TGCGCCAGCAGCCAAGCGTCGGGGGTTCCGGATACGCAGTATTTT

abundance: NA
v_gene: TRBV9
j_gene: TRBJ2-5
d_gene: TRBD2
CDR3aa: CASSAAGKYQETQYF
CDR3nt: TGTGCCAGCAGCGCAGCGGGGAAGTACCAAGAGACCCAGTACTTC

abundance: few
v_gene: TRBV27
j_gene: TRBJ1-2
d_gene: NA
CDR3aa: CASSLNGNYGYTF
CDR3nt: TGTGCCAGCAGTTTGAACGGTAACTATGGCTACACCTTC

abundance: NA
v_gene: TRBV27
j_gene: TRBJ2-2
d_gene: TRBD1
CDR3aa: CASSFLQGYHGELFF
CDR3nt: TGTGCCAGCAGTTTTTTACAGGGGTATCACGGGGAGCTGTTTTTT

abundance: NA
v_gene: TRBV14
j_gene: TRBJ2-1
d_gene: TRBD2
CDR3aa: CASSLSGGEQFF
CDR3nt: TGTGCCAGCAGCCTTAGCGGGGGCGAGCAGTTCTTC

abundance: NA
v_gene: TRBV2
j_gene: TRBJ1-3
d_gene: TRBD1
CDR3aa: CASRQTGGSNTIYF
CDR3nt: TGTGCCAGCAGACAGACAGGGGGCTCAAACACCATATATTTT

abundance: NA
v_gene: TRBV5-1
j_gene: TRBJ1-2
d_gene: NA
CDR3aa: CASSLTPGTTNYGYTF
CDR3nt: TGCGCCAGCAGCTTGACCCCCGGGACAACTAACTATGGCTACACCTTC

abundance: NA
v_gene: TRBV2
j_gene: TRBJ2-3
d_gene: TRBD1
CDR3aa: CASTPRGPGDTQYF
CDR3nt: TGTGCCAGCACCCCCAGGGGGCCGGGCGATACGCAGTATTTT

abundance: NA
v_gene: TRBV5-1
j_gene: TRBJ1-1
d_gene: NA
CDR3aa: CASSRSSPGMNTEAFF
CDR3nt: TGCGCCAGCAGCCGAAGTAGTCCAGGCATGAACACTGAAGCTTTCTTT

abundance: NA
v_gene: TRBV4-3
j_gene: TRBJ1-2
d_gene: NA
CDR3aa: CASSQQQGDGYTF
CDR3nt: TGCGCCAGCAGCCAGCAACAAGGGGATGGCTACACCTTC

abundance: NA
v_gene: TRBV25-1
j_gene: TRBJ2-1
d_gene: TRBD2
CDR3aa: CASSGTKSGRNEQFF
CDR3nt: TGTGCCAGCAGTGGAACGAAAAGCGGGAGGAATGAGCAGTTCTTC

abundance: NA
v_gene: TRBV5-1
j_gene: TRBJ2-1
d_gene: NA
CDR3aa: CASSLAGGQSYSEQFF
CDR3nt: TGCGCCAGCAGCTTAGCGGGTGGACAGTCCTACAGTGAGCAGTTCTTC